This T cell receptor (beta chain) was sequenced during a study of cytomegalovirus exposure and HLA in healthy donors. Study information: The same platform was used for the roughly 120 validation repertoires and the 600 to 700 first-cohort repertoires, a later analysis reported.

The protocol was immunoSEQ multiplex PCR, while the TCRdb copy is restricted to in-frame clones and leaves out a portion. The sample consists of 150,000 to 200,000 clones, about 90% of them appearing once. Losses at the gene ends were 1 base for V and 1 base for J; bases not matched to a gene: 4. The CDR3 runs to 16 residues. Germline CDR1 reads SEHNR; CDR2 reads FQNEAQ (reference sequence). The material sequenced was PBMCs. This TCR derives from a young woman in good health and CMV-seropositive. The rearrangement links TRBV7-9 to TRBJ1-5; 7 bases line up with TRBD1. CDR3: CASSLGAGGSNQPQHF. In nucleotides, the CDR3 is TGTGCCAGCAGCTTAGGGGCAGGGGGAAGCAATCAGCCCCAGCATTTT.